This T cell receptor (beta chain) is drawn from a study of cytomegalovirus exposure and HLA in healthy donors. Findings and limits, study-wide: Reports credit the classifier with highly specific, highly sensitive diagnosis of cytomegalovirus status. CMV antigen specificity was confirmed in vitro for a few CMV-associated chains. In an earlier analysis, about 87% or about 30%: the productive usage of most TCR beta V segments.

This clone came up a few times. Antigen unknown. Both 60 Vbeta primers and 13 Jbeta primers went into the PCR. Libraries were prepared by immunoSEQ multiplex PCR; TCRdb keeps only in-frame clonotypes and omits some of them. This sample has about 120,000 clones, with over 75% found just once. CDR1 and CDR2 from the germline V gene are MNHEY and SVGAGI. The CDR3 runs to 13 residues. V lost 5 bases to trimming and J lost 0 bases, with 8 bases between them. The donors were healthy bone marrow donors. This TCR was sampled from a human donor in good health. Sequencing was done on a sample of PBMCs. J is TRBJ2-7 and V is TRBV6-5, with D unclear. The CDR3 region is CASSVEYSYEQYF. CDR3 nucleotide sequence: TGTGCCAGCAGTGTGGAGTACTCCTACGAGCAGTACTTC.